In its sample, the clone carrying this T cell receptor beta chain was seen many times. Antigen: not known. The CDR3 is made up of 15 amino acids. After removal of 6 bases from V and 0 bases from J, the junction contained 4 bases not matched to a gene. Germline-derived CDR1 and CDR2 are DFQATT and SNEGSKA (reference sequence). This sample stems from a study of molecular identifiers for immune sequencing clone quantification. Findings and caveats of the study: Over 99% of effector molecules, but under 1% in naive cells, were held by clones with more than 20 RNA copies.

Making the bulk TCR libraries relied on previously described methods and listed TCR primers. In TCRdb, the PCR reads were re-called with MiXCR into one record per CDR3 protein. The table shows about 97,000 distinct CDR3 sequences, with approximately 24% occurring only once. This sequence joins TRBV20-1 and TRBJ2-1, with 11 bases that match TRBD2. This TCR was recovered from a human donor in good health. Some libraries in this study had Jurkat cell RNA spiked in. Sequenced material: naive CD8+ T cells from blood, with Jurkat cell RNA spiked in. Documented subset: FACS-sorted CD8+CD4-CCR7+CD45RA+ naive T cells. In DNA form, the CDR3 reads TGCAGTGCCTGGCTAGCGGGGGGCTCCTACAATGAGCAGTTCTTC. Its translation: CSAWLAGGSYNEQFF.